A single TCR beta chain is shown here with its context. Antigen unknown. No patient showed confetti depigmentation, a clinical sign of active disease. This record belongs to a study of resident and recirculating memory T cells in vitiligo. Study-wide background: Epidermis came from shave biopsies of lesional and nonlesional sites, plus PBMCs.

General study points: Sequences differed between biopsy sites and patients, suggesting private specificity.

Generated by immunoSEQ multiplex PCR, the TCRdb table keeps only in-frame clones and is missing some. The data show 65,000 to 80,000 clones, with about 91% seen just once and about 5% held by the top ten. The V gene's germline CDR1 is MNHEY and CDR2 SVGAGI. The CDR3 runs 15 residues. V was shortened by 2 bases and J by 4 bases, with 14 bases between the two germline ends. This clonotype originated in a male donor with vitiligo. Source material: blood. The genes are TRBV6-5 and TRBJ1-1; D perhaps matches TRBD1 (5 bases). In DNA, the CDR3 is TGTGCCAGCAGTTACACGACCGGGGGGTTCACTGAAGCTTTCTTT. Its translation: CASSYTTGGFTEAFF.